The 30 T cell receptor beta chains below all came from one sample that was sequenced in a study of tumor-infiltrating lymphocytes in glioblastoma multiforme. TCRB libraries came from RNA via three nested multiplex PCR rounds. TCRdb passed the multiplex PCR reads through MiXCR, listing each CDR3 protein once. Of 12,000 or so distinct CDR3 sequences in the sample, roughly 70% are singletons; the top ten hold over 25%. The sequencing sample was made of brain tumor tissue. The receptors come from a male donor with glioblastoma.

V usage is TRBV6-1 and J usage is TRBJ2-7, with D perhaps matching TRBD1 or TRBD2 (5 bases each). This CDR3 has 14 residues. Trimming took off 6 bases at V and 4 bases at J, with 16 bases between the two ends. The germline CDR1 and CDR2 sequences are MNHNS and SASEGT. CDR3 nucleotides: TGTGCCAGCAGGATAACTCGGGGCGCATACGAGCAGTACTTC. It yields the protein CASRITRGAYEQYF.

Concerning this clonotype itself: Being one base from a much bigger clone, this may be a read error. The rearrangement joins TRBV28 to TRBJ2-1; D may be TRBD1 or TRBD2 (5 bases each). Germline V gene data show CDR1 as MDHEN and CDR2 as SYDVKM. The CDR3 consists of 17 residues. V was cut by 3 bases and J by 8 bases, with 23 bases left in between. CDR3 sequence: CASSFNGNVRGFDEQFF. CDR3 bases: TGTGCCAGCAGTTTCAACGGAAATGTGAGGGGCTTCGATGAGCAGTTCTTC.

About this clonotype: Sequence at one end of the junction differs from germline and may be a read error. V and J are TRBV11-2 and TRBJ2-2; 7 positions match TRBD2. The CDR3 has 20 amino acids. Germline CDR1 and CDR2: SGHAT and FQNNGV. The CDR3 region has the DNA TGTGCCAGCACCCCCTCATTCTGCCAAGGGCTAGCGGTAAAAACCGGGGAGCTGTTCTTT. Translated, it gives CASTPSFCQGLAVKTGELFF. The variable domain in full, with the rest retrieved from reference TRBV11-2 and TRBJ2-2, is EAGVAQSPRYKIIEKRQSVAFWCNPISGHATLYWYQQILGQGPKLLIQFQNNGVVDDSQLPKDRFSAERLKGVDSTLKIQPAKLEDSAVYLCASTPSFCQGLAVKTGELFFGEGSRLTVL.

For this clonotype: This likely comes from a read error, as the CDR3 has no conserved phenylalanine or tryptophan at its end. The chain is built from TRBV4-2 and TRBJ2-7; a possible D gene is TRBD2 (6 bases). In germline, CDR1 is LGHNA, CDR2 YNFKEQ. The CDR3 extends over 15 amino acids. V was shortened by 2 bases and J by 4 bases, with 15 bases between the two germline ends. The CDR3 DNA follows: TGTGCCAGCAGCCAAAATATTGGAGGGCAATACGAGCAGTACCTC. It encodes CASSQNIGGQYEQYL.

This clonotype was seen just once. The V call is TRBV11-2, the J call TRBJ2-1; tentatively, D is TRBD1 (7 bases). The CDR3 sequence is 14 residues long. CDR1 and CDR2 (germline): SGHAT, FQNNGV. The V gene lost 3 bases and the J gene lost 9 bases, with 15 bases spanning the gap. CDR3: CASSFLWQGGEQFF. For the CDR3, the DNA is TGTGCCAGCAGCTTTCTCTGGCAGGGGGGTGAGCAGTTCTTC.

As regards this clonotype: An end of the junction does not agree with germline; a read error may underlie this. This sequence joins TRBV5-4 and TRBJ2-5; TRBD2 might be the D (7 bases). Germline CDR1 and CDR2: SGHNT and YYREEE (reference sequence). This CDR3 region has 15 residues. CDR3: CASSLNKGGGETRYF. As DNA, the CDR3 is TGTGCCAGCAGCCTGAACAAAGGGGGAGGGGAGACCCGGTACTTC.

The sample holds many counts of this clonotype. The chain links TRBV10-2 to TRBJ1-5, with no clear D. V shed 2 bases and J shed 2 bases, with 10 bases lying between them. CDR3 length equals 15 residues. CDR1 WSHSY and CDR2 SAAADI come from the germline V gene. Here the CDR3 reads CASSENGPGNQPQHF. In DNA, the CDR3 is TGCGCCAGCAGTGAGAACGGACCGGGCAATCAGCCCCAGCATTTT.

The gene calls are TRBV11-2 and TRBJ2-2; D gene unclear. The germline V gene has CDR1 SGHAT and CDR2 FQNNGV. CDR3 length: 12 amino acids. Trimming pared 7 bases from V and 9 bases from J, leaving 12 bases between. The CDR3 loop is CASTQNIWELFF. CDR3 nucleotides: TGTGCCAGCACCCAGAACATCTGGGAGCTGTTTTTT. Variable domain in full (rest from reference TRBV11-2 and TRBJ2-2): EAGVAQSPRYKIIEKRQSVAFWCNPISGHATLYWYQQILGQGPKLLIQFQNNGVVDDSQLPKDRFSAERLKGVDSTLKIQPAKLEDSAVYLCASTQNIWELFFGEGSRLTVL.

V usage is TRBV10-3 and J usage is TRBJ2-1; a weak D match, TRBD2 (5 bases). The CDR3 spans 11 residues. In germline, CDR1 is ENHRY, CDR2 SYGVKD. The V gene lost 10 bases and the J gene lost 7 bases, with 11 bases spanning the gap. In DNA, the CDR3 is TGTGCCACGTCACGGGGAAATGAGCAGTTCTTC. Protein sequence: CATSRGNEQFF.

This clonotype was detected ten times or more. This chain joins TRBV5-1 and TRBJ1-4; tentative D call: TRBD1 (6 bases). V dropped 1 base and J dropped 6 bases, with 10 bases sitting between them. The CDR3 is made up of 14 amino acids. The germline V gene has CDR1 SGHRS and CDR2 YFSETQ. CDR3 loop: CASSLWGADEKLFF. In DNA, the CDR3 is TGCGCCAGCAGCTTGTGGGGGGCTGATGAAAAACTGTTTTTT.

The V gene is TRBV3-1, the J gene TRBJ2-1, with 9 bases fitting TRBD2. CDR3 length: 16 residues. The V gene's germline CDR1 is LGHDT and CDR2 YNNKEL (reference sequence). The trim removed 0 bases at V and 5 bases at J, leaving 5 bases unmatched. CDR3 sequence (DNA): TGTGCCAGCAGCCAAGAACAAAGACTAGCGGACAATGAGCAGTTCTTC. Translating it yields CASSQEQRLADNEQFF.

The V call is TRBV10-3, the J call TRBJ2-1, with 11 positions matching TRBD2. This CDR3 has 16 residues. V was pared by 4 bases and J by 8 bases, with 10 bases of the junction left unmatched. CDR1 is ENHRY and CDR2 is SYGVKD in the germline V gene. CDR3 in amino acids: CAISAVTSGSGDEQFF. In DNA form, the CDR3 reads TGTGCCATCAGTGCCGTAACTAGCGGGAGCGGCGATGAGCAGTTCTTC.

This chain joins TRBV11-2 and TRBJ2-1; TRBD2 agrees at 13 bases. The CDR3 is 18 amino acids. V was pared by 7 bases and J by 2 bases, with 11 bases of the junction left unmatched. Germline V lookup: CDR1 SGHAT, CDR2 FQNNGV. The CDR3 region is CASIGDKGTSGTYNEQFF. The CDR3 DNA reads as TGTGCCAGCATCGGCGACAAGGGGACTAGCGGGACCTACAATGAGCAGTTCTTC.

The chain carries TRBV4-1 and TRBJ2-1; 7 bases align to TRBD2. The CDR3 consists of 13 residues. The germline CDR1 and CDR2 sequences are MGHRA and YSYEKL. V dropped 3 bases and J dropped 13; count of bases not matched to a gene: 9. This CDR3 reads CASSQESGLGQFF. The CDR3 coding sequence is TGCGCCAGCAGCCAGGAGTCCGGACTAGGACAGTTCTTC.

This clonotype was picked up a small number of times. The J gene is TRBJ2-2, the V gene TRBV10-3, with 8 nucleotides matching TRBD1. V gave up 10 bases and J gave up 4 bases; unmatched junction bases: 8. The CDR3 runs 14 residues. Germline CDR1 reads ENHRY; CDR2 reads SYGVKD. CDR3 region: CATESGGSTGELFF. The CDR3 nucleotides are TGTGCCACAGAATCAGGGGGCAGCACCGGGGAGCTGTTTTTT.

With respect to this clonotype: A much bigger clone sits one base away, suggesting this may be a read error. The rearrangement joins TRBV20-1 to TRBJ2-1; D gene ambiguous. The ends were cut back, 3 bases at V and 10 bases at J, with 10 bases in the middle. The CDR3 totals 11 residues. Germline V gene data show CDR1 as DFQATT and CDR2 as SNEGSKA (reference sequence). The CDR3 loop is CSASPLQEQFF. The CDR3 DNA follows: TGCAGTGCTAGCCCACTTCAGGAGCAGTTCTTC.

By frequency in the sample, this clonotype is medium-sized. This rearrangement joins TRBV6-5 to TRBJ2-7; 9 bases line up with TRBD1. The germline CDR1 and CDR2 sequences are MNHEY and SVGAGI. Trimming cost V 5 bases and J 3 bases; bases outside gene matches: 5. This CDR3 has 14 residues. The CDR3 coding sequence is TGTGCCAGCAGTATAACGGGACAGGGCTACGAGCAGTACTTC. Protein: CASSITGQGYEQYF.

In this sample, this clonotype turned up many times. The rearrangement uses TRBV11-3 and TRBJ1-2, with 8 bases lining up with TRBD1. Germline values: CDR1 SGHNT, CDR2 YENEEA. With 1 base clipped from V and 4 bases from J, the junction kept 8 bases outside the gene matches. The CDR3 consists of 16 residues. The CDR3 sequence: CASSLGGTGLSYGYTF. CDR3 bases: TGTGCCAGCAGCTTAGGGGGGACAGGACTCAGCTATGGCTACACCTTC.

Remarks on this clonotype: At one end the junction does not follow the germline gene, possibly because of a read error. V gene TRBV11-2 combines with J gene TRBJ2-7; perhaps TRBD2 as D (5 bases). The CDR3 totals 15 residues. The germline V gene encodes CDR1 SGHAT and CDR2 FQNNGV. The CDR3 DNA sequence: TGTGCCAACAGCTTCACTGGCCTAGCACTATACGAGCAGTACTTC. Translated, it gives CANSFTGLALYEQYF.

On this clonotype itself: The conserved phenylalanine or tryptophan normally closing the CDR3 is absent here, so this likely arose from a read error. The V and J genes are TRBV11-2 and TRBJ2-2; D call uncertain. The germline V gene has CDR1 SGHAT and CDR2 FQNNGV. This CDR3 has 14 amino acids. In nucleotides, the CDR3 is TGTGCTAGCAGCCACGGAGTAGACCCCGGGGAGCTGTTTTAT. Translating gives CASSHGVDPGELFY.

The chain employs TRBV4-1 and TRBJ1-5, with D uncertain. Germline CDR1 and CDR2: MGHRA and YSYEKL. The CDR3 loop spans 15 amino acids. The germline V and J ends were trimmed by 4 bases and 3 bases, with 13 bases remaining between them. Here the CDR3 DNA reads TGCGCCAGCAGCCGAGTAACCAATAACAATCAGCCCCAGCATTTT. It specifies CASSRVTNNNQPQHF.

This clonotype was counted between two and nine times. CDR3 sequence: CASSQGTSNTDTQYF. The CDR3 DNA sequence: TGTGCCAGCAGCCAAGGGACTAGCAACACAGATACGCAGTATTTT. V is TRBV4-2 and J is TRBJ2-3; 8 positions agree with TRBD2. Trimming removed 1 base from V and 2 bases from J; junction bases left unmatched: 2. CDR1 and CDR2 (germline): LGHNA, YNFKEQ. This CDR3 comprises 15 residues.

The CDR3 reads CAFSLAVRGPPRNEQFF. The CDR3 DNA sequence: TGTGCCTTCAGCTTAGCAGTAAGGGGGCCTCCGCGCAATGAGCAGTTCTTC. The J gene is TRBJ2-1, the V gene TRBV11-2; 7 bases match TRBD1. Losses at the gene ends were 11 bases for V and 6 bases for J; bases not matched to a gene: 22. The CDR3 length is 17 residues. Germline-derived CDR1 and CDR2 are SGHAT and FQNNGV.

About this clonotype itself: Its ends do not fully match the called genes, so a read error is possible. V gene TRBV5-4 combines with J gene TRBJ1-2, with D uncertain. The CDR3 spans 17 residues. Germline values: CDR1 SGHNT, CDR2 YYREEE (reference sequence). CDR3 amino acids: CASSLDSGRALTMGYSF. The CDR3, as DNA: TGTGCCAGCAGCTTGGATTCGGGGAGAGCCCTAACTATGGGCTACAGCTTC.

This clonotype was seen many times. V is TRBV24-1 and J is TRBJ1-5, with D possibly matching TRBD1 (5 bases). Looked up from germline, CDR1 is KGHDR and CDR2 is SFDVKD. The CDR3 is 15 residues long. Trimming shortened V by 3 bases and J by 5 bases, and 13 bases separated the two germline ends. CDR3 coding DNA: TGTGCCACCAGTGATCCCGGCAGGGCGGATCAGCCCCAGCATTTT. Translating it yields CATSDPGRADQPQHF.

The table lists this clonotype with many counts. The gene calls are TRBV2 and TRBJ1-5; D uncertain. The germline V gene has CDR1 SNHLY and CDR2 FYNNEI. V lost 4 bases to trimming and J lost 7 bases, with 14 bases between them. CDR3 size: 14 residues. The CDR3 region is CASSGPGNGQPQHF. Here the CDR3 DNA reads TGTGCCAGCAGTGGCCCGGGGAACGGCCAGCCCCAGCATTTT.

The rearrangement joins TRBV29-1 to TRBJ2-2; no firm D call. Trimming took off 5 bases at V and 0 bases at J, with 7 bases between the two ends. CDR3 size: 13 residues. Germline-derived CDR1 and CDR2 are SQVTM and ANQGSEA. The chain's CDR3 is CSVQRTNTGELFF. The CDR3 DNA is TGCAGCGTTCAACGGACGAACACCGGGGAGCTGTTTTTT.

This clonotype was observed a few times. The chain is built from TRBV29-1 and TRBJ1-3, with D unclear. Germline CDR1 reads SQVTM; CDR2 reads ANQGSEA. Deletions cut 7 bases from V and 0 bases from J, with 13 bases between. The CDR3 spans 14 residues. CDR3 nucleotides: TGCAGCGCCAACCTATTTAGCTCTGGAAACACCATATATTTT. Protein product: CSANLFSSGNTIYF.

The V and J genes are TRBV20-1 and TRBJ2-2, with 7 bases matching TRBD2. Germline V CDR1 and CDR2: DFQATT, SNEGSKA (reference sequence). Germline trimming cut 7 bases from V and 9 bases from J; bases unmatched to any gene: 8. The length of the CDR3 is 12 residues. This CDR3 is CSVLANGWELFF. CDR3 coding DNA: TGCAGTGTACTAGCGAACGGCTGGGAGCTGTTTTTT.

To note about this clonotype: Germline and junction disagree at one end, which may indicate a read error. The chain is built from TRBV10-2 and TRBJ2-7; the D is unclear. Germline loops: CDR1 WSHSY, CDR2 SAAADI. The CDR3 totals 11 residues. DNA for the CDR3: TGCACCAGCAGTGACCCGTACGGGCAGTACTTC. It specifies CTSSDPYGQYF.